The clone carrying this T cell receptor (beta chain) was detected many times. Antigen: not known. The record originates from a study of T cell repertoires in cytomegalovirus infection. About the research overall: It was the public TCR beta signatures that indicated both CMV infection and matching HLA type.

Study findings and constraints: Pooled public TCR beta family frequency picked out CMV carriers with the relevant HLA. CMV-specific TCR beta clonotypes restricted by HLA-C were the ones dominating the ex vivo response.

MiXCR was run by TCRdb on the reads, yielding one entry per CDR3 protein. The table lists about 310,000 distinct CDR3 sequences, roughly 15% of them singletons. Sequenced: PBMCs. This receptor was identified in a human donor in good health (CMV status not recorded). Some clones in this sample may be carry-over from other donors' samples.

The CDR3: CASSYSVLRNTEAFF. CDR3 nucleotides: TGTGCCAGCAGTTACTCGGTTCTCAGGAACACTGAAGCTTTCTTT. The gene calls are TRBV6-5 and TRBJ1-1; D ambiguous. This CDR3 has 15 amino acids. CDR1 and CDR2 from the germline V gene are MNHEY and SVGAGI. V gave up 0 bases and J gave up 1 base, with 9 bases separating them.